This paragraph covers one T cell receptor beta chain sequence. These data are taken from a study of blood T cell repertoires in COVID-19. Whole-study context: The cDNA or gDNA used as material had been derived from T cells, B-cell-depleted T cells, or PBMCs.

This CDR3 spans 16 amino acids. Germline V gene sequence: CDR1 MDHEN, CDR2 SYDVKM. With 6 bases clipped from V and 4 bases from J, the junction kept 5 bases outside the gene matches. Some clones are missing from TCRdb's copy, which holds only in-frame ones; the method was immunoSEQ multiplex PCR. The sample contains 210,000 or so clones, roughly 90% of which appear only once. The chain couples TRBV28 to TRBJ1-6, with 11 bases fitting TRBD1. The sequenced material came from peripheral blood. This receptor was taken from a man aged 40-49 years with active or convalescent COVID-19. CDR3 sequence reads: CASRGQGGRYNSPLHF. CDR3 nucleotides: TGTGCCAGCAGGGGACAGGGGGGGCGATATAATTCACCCCTCCACTTT.